This TCR beta chain was retrieved from a study of blood T cell repertoires in COVID-19. CDR3 length: 16 residues. V was pared by 2 bases and J by 8 bases, with 21 bases between. Germline loops: CDR1 MNHEY, CDR2 SVGEGT. Using immunoSEQ multiplex PCR, the repertoire was profiled, and TCRdb retains in-frame clones only, with some absent. This table holds about 350,000 clones, around nine tenths found once. Material: PBMCs or T cells enriched from blood (not recorded which). The chain couples TRBV6-2 or TRBV6-3 to TRBJ1-1; tentatively, D is TRBD1 (5 bases). The receptor's source is a woman in her 30s who had been exposed to COVID-19. In DNA, the CDR3 is TGTGCCAGCAGTTACGCGGGGCGGAATACCCGGGTAGAAGCTTTCTTT. It yields the protein CASSYAGRNTRVEAFF.